This T cell receptor beta chain was captured in a study of blood T cell repertoires in COVID-19. Study summary: Sources were T cells, B-cell-depleted T cells, or PBMCs; the material itself was cDNA or gDNA.

Measured with immunoSEQ multiplex PCR; TCRdb has only the in-frame clones, and not every one. The sample has tens of thousands of clones, more than 90% seen once. The sequencing sample was made of peripheral blood. This clonotype originated in a human donor in a cohort sampled during active COVID-19.

Here the CDR3 reads CASSPGLAGGTGQETQYF. The CDR3 DNA sequence: TGTGCCAGCAGCCCCGGACTAGCGGGAGGCACGGGCCAAGAGACCCAGTACTTC. V and J are TRBV7-3 and TRBJ2-5; 14 bases line up with TRBD2. The CDR3 spans 18 residues. Germline loops: CDR1 SGHTA, CDR2 FQGTGA. Trimming cost V 5 bases and J 1 base; bases outside gene matches: 9. The variable domain in full, with the rest retrieved from reference TRBV7-3 and TRBJ2-5, is GAGVSQTPSNKVTEKGKYVELRCDPISGHTALYWYRQSLGQGPEFLIYFQGTGAADDSGLPNDRFFAVRPEGSVSTLKIQRTERGDSAVYLCASSPGLAGGTGQETQYFGPGTRLLVL.